The clone carrying this T cell receptor beta chain appeared many times. The antigen remains undetermined. Amplified TCR beta CDR3 regions came from RNA transcripts. Carried out on the TCR CDR3, a first-round RT-PCR used the HTBI primer set. TCRdb itself ran the multiplex PCR reads through MiXCR, one entry per CDR3 protein. The repertoire holds approximately 200,000 distinct CDR3 sequences, approximately 16% seen once, with around 47% in the top ten. The data are from a study of T cells in Graves' hyperthyroidism and ophthalmopathy. Study results and caveats: Blood also carried most thyroid clonotypes expanded above 0.001.

The ends lost 7 bases at V and 1 base at J; junction bases unmatched: 16. The CDR3 loop spans 18 amino acids. This receptor was taken from a man between 35 and 55 years old with Graves' hyperthyroidism. The rearrangement uses TRBV12-3 or TRBV12-4 and TRBJ1-1, with 9 bases fitting TRBD1. Specimen: blood. The CDR3 nucleotides read TGTGCCAGCACCCTCGGTTGGACAGGGGTATTTGCGAACACTGAAGCTTTCTTT. Its protein is CASTLGWTGVFANTEAFF.